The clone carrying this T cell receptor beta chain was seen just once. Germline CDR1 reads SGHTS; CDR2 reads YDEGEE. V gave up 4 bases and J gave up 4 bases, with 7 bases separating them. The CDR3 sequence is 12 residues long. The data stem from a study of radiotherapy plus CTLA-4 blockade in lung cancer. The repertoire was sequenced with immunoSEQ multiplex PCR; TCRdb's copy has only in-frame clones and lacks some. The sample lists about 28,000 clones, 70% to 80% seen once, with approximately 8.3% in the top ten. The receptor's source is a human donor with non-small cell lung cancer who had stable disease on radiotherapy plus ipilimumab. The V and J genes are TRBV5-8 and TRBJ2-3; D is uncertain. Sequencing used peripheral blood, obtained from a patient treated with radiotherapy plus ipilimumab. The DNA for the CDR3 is TGTGCCAGCAGCCTCCCCCCAGATACGCAGTATTTT. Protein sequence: CASSLPPDTQYF.